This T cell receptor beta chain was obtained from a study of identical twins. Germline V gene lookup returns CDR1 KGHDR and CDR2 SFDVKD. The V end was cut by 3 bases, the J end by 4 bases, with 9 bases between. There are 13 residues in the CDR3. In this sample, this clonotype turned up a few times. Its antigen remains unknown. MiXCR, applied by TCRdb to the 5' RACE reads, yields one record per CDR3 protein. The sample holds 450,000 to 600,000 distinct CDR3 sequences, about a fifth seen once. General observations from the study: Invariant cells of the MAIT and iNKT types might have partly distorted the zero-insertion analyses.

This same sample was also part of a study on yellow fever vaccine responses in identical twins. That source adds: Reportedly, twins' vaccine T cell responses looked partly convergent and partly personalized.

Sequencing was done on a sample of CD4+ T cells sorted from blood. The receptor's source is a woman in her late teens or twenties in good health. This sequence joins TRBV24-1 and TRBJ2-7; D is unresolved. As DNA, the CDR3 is TGTGCCACCAGTGATGCGACCAGATACGAGCAGTACTTC. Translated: CATSDATRYEQYF.